The 24 T cell receptor beta chains given below trace back to one sample, sequenced in a study of cytomegalovirus exposure and HLA in healthy donors. With 60 Vbeta and 13 Jbeta primers, the PCR was carried out. Generated by immunoSEQ multiplex PCR, the TCRdb table keeps only in-frame clones and is missing some. Among around 130,000 clones listed, around 75% were seen once. The sequencing input was PBMCs. Every receptor here comes from a man aged 30 to 39 in good health and CMV-seronegative.

The rearrangement links TRBV15 to TRBJ2-2; 7 bases agree with TRBD2. This CDR3 region has 16 residues. Germline trimming cut 0 bases from V and 7 bases from J; bases unmatched to any gene: 8. Germline V gene lookup returns CDR1 LNHNV and CDR2 YYDKDF (reference sequence). In DNA form, the CDR3 reads TGTGCCACCAGCAGAGATTCGGCGGGAGTTGACGGGGAGCTGTTTTTT. Its translation is CATSRDSAGVDGELFF.

The CDR3 DNA reads as TGTGCCAGCAGCTTAGCCGCCTCGGGGGATGAGCAGTTCTTC. Translating gives CASSLAASGDEQFF. The rearrangement joins TRBV7-9 to TRBJ2-1; maybe TRBD2 (6 bases). CDR1 SEHNR and CDR2 FQNEAQ come from the germline V gene (reference sequence). The germline V and J ends were trimmed by 0 bases and 8 bases, with 11 bases remaining between them. The CDR3 has 14 amino acids.

This chain joins TRBV6-5 and TRBJ1-2; 9 nucleotides match TRBD1. V lost 3 bases, J lost 7 bases, and 3 bases stayed unmatched. CDR1 and CDR2 (germline): MNHEY, SVGAGI. The CDR3 loop spans 13 amino acids. This chain's CDR3 is CASSYTGGVGYTF. The CDR3, as DNA: TGTGCCAGCAGTTATACAGGGGGCGTTGGCTACACCTTC.

Only one count was recorded for this clone. The CDR3 loop is CASSLVLSWGEGDTQYF. The CDR3 DNA reads as TGTGCCAGCAGCTTAGTACTCTCTTGGGGGGAAGGAGATACGCAGTATTTT. The V and J genes are TRBV7-2 and TRBJ2-3; D may be TRBD2 (6 bases). Germline values: CDR1 SGHTA, CDR2 FQGNSA. The CDR3 extends over 17 amino acids. Trimming took off 1 base at V and 5 bases at J, with 19 bases between the two ends.

The genes are TRBV7-3 and TRBJ2-5; 8 bases are a match to TRBD2. The junction had 13 bases not matched to a gene; V was cut back by 5 bases and J by 5 bases. CDR3 size: 16 residues. The germline V gene encodes CDR1 SGHTA and CDR2 FQGTGA. This CDR3 is CASSPGGEGRFETQYF. For the CDR3, the DNA is TGTGCCAGCAGCCCCGGGGGGGAGGGCCGGTTTGAGACCCAGTACTTC.

The rearrangement joins TRBV29-1 to TRBJ1-4; D perhaps matches TRBD1 (5 bases). This CDR3 comprises 16 residues. In germline, CDR1 is SQVTM, CDR2 ANQGSEA. Trimming took 4 bases from V and 4 from J, leaving 19 bases between them. The CDR3 DNA sequence: TGCAGCGTTGGAACGGGGGATTCTCTGGGTAATGAAAAACTGTTTTTT. Translation gives CSVGTGDSLGNEKLFF.

This chain joins TRBV6-1 and TRBJ1-3, with 8 bases lining up with TRBD1. V was clipped by 6 bases and J by 4 bases; unmatched bases: 8. The CDR3 runs to 15 residues. Germline assignment: CDR1 MNHNS and CDR2 SASEGT. Here the CDR3 DNA reads TGTGCCAGCAGGACCCAGGGGGCCTCGGGAAACACCATATATTTT. It encodes CASRTQGASGNTIYF.

This clone has a single count. This rearrangement joins TRBV28 to TRBJ1-5, with a tentative D call TRBD1 (5 bases). This CDR3 spans 15 amino acids. V was pared by 6 bases and J by 0 bases, with 12 bases between. Germline-derived CDR1 and CDR2 are MDHEN and SYDVKM. The CDR3 DNA is TGTGCCAGCAGACGACCAGGGATTAGCAATCAGCCCCAGCATTTT. Its protein is CASRRPGISNQPQHF. The complete variable domain, with remaining parts taken from reference TRBV28 and TRBJ1-5, reads DVKVTQSSRYLVKRTGEKVFLECVQDMDHENMFWYRQDPGLGLRLIYFSYDVKMKEKGDIPEGYSVSREKKERFSLILESASTNQTSMYLCASRRPGISNQPQHFGDGTRLSIL.

V and J are TRBV7-2 and TRBJ2-1, with TRBD2 matching over 11 bases. Germline loops: CDR1 SGHTA, CDR2 FQGNSA. V lost 0 bases and J lost 5; bases outside the gene matches: 9. The CDR3 is 18 amino acids. CDR3 region: CASSLALLAGGANNEQFF. The CDR3 region has the DNA TGTGCCAGCAGCTTAGCTCTATTAGCGGGGGGGGCCAACAATGAGCAGTTCTTC.

CDR3 region: CAWSVLLEAFF. The DNA for the CDR3 is TGTGCCTGGAGTGTACTATTGGAAGCTTTCTTT. The V gene is TRBV30, the J gene TRBJ1-1; D is uncertain. This CDR3 contains 11 residues. Germline V gene data show CDR1 as GTSNPN and CDR2 as SVGIG (reference sequence). The germline V and J ends were trimmed by 0 bases and 8 bases, with 7 bases remaining between them.

The V call is TRBV10-3, the J call TRBJ1-1; no clear D. V shed 6 bases and J shed 2 bases, with 13 bases lying between them. This CDR3 spans 14 amino acids. Germline V CDR1 and CDR2: ENHRY, SYGVKD. Written as DNA, the CDR3 is TGTGCCATCAGCGCGGAGTCTTTAAACACTGAAGCTTTCTTT. Encoded protein: CAISAESLNTEAFF.

The V and J genes are TRBV30 and TRBJ2-7, with D possibly being TRBD1 (5 bases). In germline, CDR1 is GTSNPN, CDR2 SVGIG (reference sequence). CDR3 size: 14 residues. Trimming took 3 bases from V and 6 from J, leaving 18 bases between them. The DNA for the CDR3 is TGTGCCTGGAGCTCATGGGCCAGGGTATCCGAGCAGTACTTC. Protein: CAWSSWARVSEQYF.

The chain links TRBV7-2 to TRBJ1-4; TRBD1 is a possible D gene (5 bases). Germline V gene sequence: CDR1 SGHTA, CDR2 FQGNSA. The CDR3 loop spans 15 amino acids. The V end lost 1 base, the J end lost 11 bases, and 17 bases lay between the germline ends. CDR3 nucleotide sequence: TGTGCCAGCAGCTTAGTAAGGGACTCCCTGGGGAAACTGTTTTTT. Its protein product is CASSLVRDSLGKLFF.

This clone was picked up a small number of times. This chain joins TRBV29-1 and TRBJ2-7; TRBD1 aligns across 8 bases. With 7 bases clipped from V and 4 bases from J, the junction kept 9 bases outside the gene matches. The CDR3 is made up of 13 amino acids. Germline V gene data show CDR1 as SQVTM and CDR2 as ANQGSEA. The CDR3 loop reads CSATGTGGYEQYV. DNA of the CDR3: TGCAGCGCCACCGGGACAGGTGGTTACGAGCAGTACGTC.

The chain has TRBV20-1 and TRBJ2-3; D may be TRBD2 (5 bases). V lost 4 bases and J lost 5, with 7 bases in between. This CDR3 spans 11 amino acids. Germline V lookup: CDR1 DFQATT, CDR2 SNEGSKA (reference sequence). The CDR3 region has the DNA TGCAGTGCTATAGCGAGAGATACGCAGTATTTT. Amino acid sequence: CSAIARDTQYF.

The chain carries TRBV7-9 and TRBJ1-1; 8 bases align to TRBD1. Trimming took 6 bases from V and 0 from J; bases not matched to a gene: 3. CDR1 is SEHNR and CDR2 is FQNEAQ in the germline V gene (reference sequence). The length of the CDR3 is 14 residues. Here the CDR3 reads CASRRTGMNTEAFF. DNA of the CDR3: TGTGCCAGCAGAAGGACAGGGATGAACACTGAAGCTTTCTTT. Drawing the rest from reference TRBV7-9 and TRBJ1-1, the complete variable domain is DTGVSQNPRHKITKRGQNVTFRCDPISEHNRLYWYRQTLGQGPEFLTYFQNEAQLEKSRLLSDRFSAERPKGSFSTLEIQRTEQGDSAMYLCASRRTGMNTEAFFGQGTRLTVV.

V usage is TRBV4-1 and J usage is TRBJ1-2, with D possibly matching TRBD1 (5 bases). The CDR3 loop spans 17 amino acids. The germline CDR1 and CDR2 sequences are MGHRA and YSYEKL. V was clipped by 4 bases and J by 4 bases, with 22 bases between them. CDR3 region: CASSLSRGGGQGYGYTF. The CDR3 DNA reads TGCGCCAGCAGCCTCTCCCGGGGGGGTGGGCAGGGCTATGGCTACACCTTC.

V gene TRBV4-1 combines with J gene TRBJ2-3; 7 nucleotides line up with TRBD2. CDR3 length: 14 residues. V trimming: 8 bases; J trimming: 1 base; junction bases outside the gene matches: 6. Germline V gene lookup returns CDR1 MGHRA and CDR2 YSYEKL. For the CDR3, the DNA is TGCGCCAGCGAACCCACTAGCGGCACAGATACGCAGTATTTT. It codes for CASEPTSGTDTQYF.

CDR3 amino acids: CASSEVIRDSPLHF. DNA of the CDR3: TGTGCCAGCAGTGAAGTTATCCGAGATTCACCCCTCCACTTT. The rearrangement links TRBV6-1 to TRBJ1-6; the D is unclear. Germline lookup yields CDR1 MNHNS and CDR2 SASEGT. The germline V and J ends were trimmed by 1 base and 8 bases, with 9 bases remaining between them. The CDR3 is 14 amino acids.

The V gene is TRBV27, the J gene TRBJ1-4; D gene unclear. The V gene's germline CDR1 is MNHEY and CDR2 SMNVEV (reference sequence). This CDR3 spans 12 amino acids. The V end was cut by 7 bases, the J end by 8 bases, with 11 bases between. CDR3 sequence reads: CASKHAGEKLFF. The CDR3, as DNA: TGTGCCAGCAAACACGCCGGGGAAAAACTGTTTTTT.

This clone turned up a few times. The chain joins TRBV28 to TRBJ2-7; D may be TRBD1 (5 bases). CDR1 MDHEN and CDR2 SYDVKM come from the germline V gene. The CDR3 loop spans 13 amino acids. V lost 3 bases, J lost 2 bases, and 8 bases lay in between. CDR3: CASSFYRTYEQYF. The CDR3 region has the DNA TGTGCCAGCAGTTTTTACAGGACCTACGAGCAGTACTTC.

The chain links TRBV28 to TRBJ1-1, with D possibly being TRBD1 (6 bases). Germline assignment: CDR1 MDHEN and CDR2 SYDVKM. There are 12 residues in the CDR3. Trimming pared 6 bases from V and 7 bases from J, leaving 12 bases between. The CDR3 DNA reads TGTGCCAGCAGCCCACAGGGTTTTGAAGCTTTCTTT. As protein: CASSPQGFEAFF.

V is TRBV4-3 and J is TRBJ2-1; TRBD2 matches 10 bases. With 2 bases clipped from V and 4 bases from J, the junction kept 8 bases outside the gene matches. This CDR3 has 17 amino acids. Germline V gives CDR1 LGHNA, CDR2 YSLEER. The DNA for the CDR3 is TGCGCCAGCAGCCAACAAAGAGGGACTAGCGCATACAATGAGCAGTTCTTC. As protein: CASSQQRGTSAYNEQFF.

The chain couples TRBV29-1 to TRBJ2-1; 10 bases are a match to TRBD1. Germline CDR1 reads SQVTM; CDR2 reads ANQGSEA. The V segment lost 5 bases and the J segment 6 bases; nucleotides outside the gene matches: 7. This CDR3 is 14 amino acids long. CDR3 sequence: CSVLRGQGVNEQFF. In DNA, the CDR3 is TGCAGCGTTTTAAGAGGACAGGGGGTCAATGAGCAGTTCTTC.